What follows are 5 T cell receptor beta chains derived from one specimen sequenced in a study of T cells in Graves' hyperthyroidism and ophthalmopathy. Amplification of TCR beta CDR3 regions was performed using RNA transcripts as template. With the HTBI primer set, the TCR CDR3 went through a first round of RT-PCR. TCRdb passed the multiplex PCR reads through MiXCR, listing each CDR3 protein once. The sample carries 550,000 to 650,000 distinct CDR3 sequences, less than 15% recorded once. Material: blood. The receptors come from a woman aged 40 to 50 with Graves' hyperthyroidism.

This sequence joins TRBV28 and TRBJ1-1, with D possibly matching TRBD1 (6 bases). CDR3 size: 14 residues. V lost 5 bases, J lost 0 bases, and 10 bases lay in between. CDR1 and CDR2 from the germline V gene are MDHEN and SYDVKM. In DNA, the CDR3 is TGTGCCAGCAGTGTAGGGGGGGTGAACACTGAAGCTTTCTTT. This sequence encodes CASSVGGVNTEAFF. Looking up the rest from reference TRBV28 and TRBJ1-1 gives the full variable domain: DVKVTQSSRYLVKRTGEKVFLECVQDMDHENMFWYRQDPGLGLRLIYFSYDVKMKEKGDIPEGYSVSREKKERFSLILESASTNQTSMYLCASSVGGVNTEAFFGQGTRLTVV.

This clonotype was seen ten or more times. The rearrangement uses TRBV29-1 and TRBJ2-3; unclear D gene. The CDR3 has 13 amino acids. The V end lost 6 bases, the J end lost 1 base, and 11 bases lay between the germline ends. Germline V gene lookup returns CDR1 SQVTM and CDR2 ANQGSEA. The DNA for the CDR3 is TGCAGCGTCTTAGTCTTGGGCACAGATACGCAGTATTTT. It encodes CSVLVLGTDTQYF.

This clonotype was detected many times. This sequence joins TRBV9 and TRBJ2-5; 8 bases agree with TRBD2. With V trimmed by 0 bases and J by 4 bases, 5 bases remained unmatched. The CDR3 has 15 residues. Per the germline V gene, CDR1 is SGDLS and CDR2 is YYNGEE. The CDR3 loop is CASSVDSGKTETQYF. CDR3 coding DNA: TGTGCCAGCAGCGTAGATAGCGGGAAGACAGAGACCCAGTACTTC.

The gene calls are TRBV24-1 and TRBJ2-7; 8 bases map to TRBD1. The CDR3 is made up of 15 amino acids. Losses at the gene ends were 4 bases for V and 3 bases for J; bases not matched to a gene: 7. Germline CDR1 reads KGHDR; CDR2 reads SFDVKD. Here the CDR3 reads CATSDQDRGLYEQYF. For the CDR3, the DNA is TGTGCCACCAGTGACCAAGACAGGGGCCTCTACGAGCAGTACTTC.

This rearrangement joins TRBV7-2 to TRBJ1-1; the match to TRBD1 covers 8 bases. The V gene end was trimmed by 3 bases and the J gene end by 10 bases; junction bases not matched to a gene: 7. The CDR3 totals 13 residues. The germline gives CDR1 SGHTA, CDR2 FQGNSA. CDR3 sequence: CASSFFGQGAAFF. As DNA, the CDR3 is TGTGCCAGCAGCTTCTTCGGACAGGGTGCAGCTTTCTTT.